This T cell receptor (beta chain) was sequenced in a study of shared clonotypes between healthy human individuals. Study at large: Per donor, CD8 memory used one plate, CD8 naive used two, CD4 memory used three and CD4 naive used three.

V lost 1 base, J lost 8 bases, and 13 bases stayed unmatched. CDR1 is MDHEN, CDR2 SYDVKM, per germline. The CDR3 sequence is 16 residues long. Overall study results and limits: Clonotype sharing among the donors was expected to vary with sequencing depth. Rarefaction revealed incomplete sorted-subset sequencing despite large depth.

How the authors handled the data: Junction-only immunoSEQ sequences carried no quality scores, so filtering differed. TCRdb's copy holds only in-frame clones and misses some; the assay was immunoSEQ multiplex PCR. The V and J calls and the clone size are those of that table, but D and trimming were determined from the DNA. Here the sample spans under 1,100,000 clones, more than 65% being singletons. Only one count was recorded for this clone. The antigen remains undetermined. The source is a man aged 18 to 30 in good health. This rearrangement joins TRBV28 to TRBJ1-2; 7 nucleotides line up with TRBD1. Sequencing used memory CD4+ T cells sorted from blood. Documented subset: CD45RA-negative fraction. The CDR3: CASSLFETGQSEGYTF. In nucleotides, the CDR3 is TGTGCCAGCAGTTTATTCGAGACAGGGCAATCGGAAGGCTACACCTTC.